The 9 T cell receptor beta chains given below trace back to one sample, sequenced in a study of blood T cell repertoires in COVID-19. Sequencing used immunoSEQ multiplex PCR; TCRdb keeps in-frame clones, though not all of them. This repertoire shows about 180,000 clones, about 86% found once; its top ten account for roughly 2.8%. The sample was peripheral blood. The receptors derive from a woman in her twenties or thirties with active or convalescent COVID-19.

The J gene is TRBJ1-5, the V gene TRBV30; TRBD1 matches at 7 bases. CDR3 size: 13 residues. Germline V gene data show CDR1 as GTSNPN and CDR2 as SVGIG (reference sequence). V dropped 8 bases and J dropped 2; count of bases not matched to a gene: 6. Here the CDR3 DNA reads TGTGCCGCCAATACAGGGGGCAATCAGCCCCAGCATTTT. This encodes CAANTGGNQPQHF.

The V call is TRBV5-4, the J call TRBJ1-4, with 10 nucleotides matching TRBD1. Per the germline V gene, CDR1 is SGHNT and CDR2 is YYREEE (reference sequence). The CDR3 is made up of 18 amino acids. The J segment lost 0 bases and the V segment lost 2 bases, leaving 7 bases of the junction unmatched. The CDR3 DNA reads TGTGCCAGCAGCTTAAATCGGGACAGGGGCACAACTAATGAAAAACTGTTTTTT. This encodes CASSLNRDRGTTNEKLFF.

The chain is built from TRBV19 and TRBJ2-1; TRBD1 agrees at 9 bases. The CDR3 sequence is 15 residues long. J gave up 4 bases and V 4 bases, and 5 bases lay outside the gene matches. The germline V gene encodes CDR1 LNHDA and CDR2 SQIVND (reference sequence). CDR3 sequence: CASSNRDRAYNEQFF. The DNA of the CDR3 is TGTGCCAGTAGTAACCGGGACAGGGCGTACAATGAGCAGTTCTTC.

The V call is TRBV28, the J call TRBJ2-7, with 8 nucleotides matching TRBD1. V trimming: 3 bases; J trimming: 0 bases; junction bases outside the gene matches: 4. Germline CDR1 reads MDHEN; CDR2 reads SYDVKM. This CDR3 contains 15 residues. The CDR3 DNA reads as TGTGCCAGCAGTTTCCCCGACAGGGGCTCCTACGAGCAGTACTTC. It encodes CASSFPDRGSYEQYF.

The chain employs TRBV3-1 (or the pseudogene TRBV3-2) and TRBJ2-7, with 11 nucleotides matching TRBD2. Germline trimming cut 0 bases from V and 2 bases from J; bases unmatched to any gene: 9. From germline, CDR1 is LGHDT and CDR2 YNNKEL (reference sequence). The CDR3 loop spans 18 amino acids. The CDR3 bases are TGTGCCAGCAGCCAAGACGGGTCTAGCGGGAGGCAAGCCTACGAGCAGTACTTC. Residues: CASSQDGSSGRQAYEQYF.

This chain uses TRBV14 with TRBJ2-5; TRBD1 matches at 7 bases. Looked up from germline, CDR1 is SGHDN and CDR2 is FVKESK. V dropped 3 bases and J dropped 5; count of bases not matched to a gene: 9. The CDR3 loop spans 15 amino acids. CDR3 nucleotide sequence: TGTGCCAGCAGCCACCCGACAGGGTGGGGGGAGACCCAGTACTTC. This sequence encodes CASSHPTGWGETQYF.

The sample holds a few counts of this clone. V usage is TRBV19 and J usage is TRBJ2-7; 11 bases align to TRBD1. The CDR3 length is 15 residues. V dropped 3 bases and J dropped 8; count of bases not matched to a gene: 9. Germline V gene data show CDR1 as LNHDA and CDR2 as SQIVND (reference sequence). The CDR3 protein is CASSMGDRGILQQYF. Here the CDR3 DNA reads TGTGCCAGTAGTATGGGGGACAGGGGGATTCTCCAGCAGTACTTC.

The chain joins TRBV12-3 or TRBV12-4 to TRBJ1-4; D is ambiguous. CDR3 length: 12 residues. Between the trimmed V and J ends, which lost 2 bases and 7 bases, there was a span of 5 bases. This CDR3 is CASSLHTEKLFF. The CDR3 DNA sequence: TGTGCCAGCAGTTTACACACTGAAAAACTGTTTTTT.

The chain employs TRBV6-4 and TRBJ2-3; TRBD1 might be the D (5 bases). The CDR3 runs 14 residues. The germline V gene has CDR1 MRHNA and CDR2 SNTAGT. Trimming pared 0 bases from V and 3 bases from J, leaving 7 bases between. The CDR3 spells CASSDSQGTDTQYF. The CDR3, as DNA: TGTGCCAGCAGTGACTCTCAGGGAACAGATACGCAGTATTTT.